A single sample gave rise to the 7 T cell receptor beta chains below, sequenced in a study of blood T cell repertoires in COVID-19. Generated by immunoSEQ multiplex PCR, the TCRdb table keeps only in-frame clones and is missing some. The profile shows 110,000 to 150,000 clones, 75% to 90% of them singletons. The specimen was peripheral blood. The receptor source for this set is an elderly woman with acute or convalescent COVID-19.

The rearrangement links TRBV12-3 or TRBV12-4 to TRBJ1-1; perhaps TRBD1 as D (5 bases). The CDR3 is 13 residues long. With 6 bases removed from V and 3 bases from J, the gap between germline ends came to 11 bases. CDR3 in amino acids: CASSLQVYTEAFF. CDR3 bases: TGTGCCAGCAGCCTACAGGTCTACACTGAAGCTTTCTTT.

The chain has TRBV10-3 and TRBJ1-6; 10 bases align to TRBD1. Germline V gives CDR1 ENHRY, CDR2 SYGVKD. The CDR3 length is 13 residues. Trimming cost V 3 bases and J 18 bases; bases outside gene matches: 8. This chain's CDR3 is CAISEGQGVVGHF. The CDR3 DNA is TGTGCCATCAGTGAAGGACAGGGGGTTGTTGGCCACTTT.

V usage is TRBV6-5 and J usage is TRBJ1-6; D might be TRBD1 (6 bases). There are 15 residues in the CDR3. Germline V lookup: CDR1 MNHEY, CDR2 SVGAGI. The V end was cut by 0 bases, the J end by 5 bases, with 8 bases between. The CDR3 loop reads CASSYSRDNNSPLHF. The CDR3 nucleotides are TGTGCCAGCAGTTACTCGAGGGACAATAATTCACCCCTCCACTTT.

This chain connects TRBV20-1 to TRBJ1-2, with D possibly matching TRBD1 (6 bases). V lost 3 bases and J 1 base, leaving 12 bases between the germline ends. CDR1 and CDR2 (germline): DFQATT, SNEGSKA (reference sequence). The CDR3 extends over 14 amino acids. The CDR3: CSASTGQSNYGYTF. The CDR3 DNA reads TGCAGTGCTAGTACTGGACAGAGTAACTATGGCTACACCTTC.

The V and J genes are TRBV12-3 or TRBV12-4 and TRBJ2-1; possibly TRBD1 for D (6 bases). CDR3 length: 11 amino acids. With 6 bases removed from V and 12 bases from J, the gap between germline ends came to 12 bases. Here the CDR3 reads CASSTGSVQFF. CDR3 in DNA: TGTGCCAGCAGCACAGGGTCGGTGCAGTTCTTC.

This chain's CDR3 is CASTSDRVNTGELFF. Written as DNA, the CDR3 is TGTGCCAGCACCTCAGACAGGGTCAACACCGGGGAGCTGTTTTTT. The V gene is TRBV6-5, the J gene TRBJ2-2; 7 bases match TRBD1. Losses at the gene ends were 7 bases for V and 2 bases for J; bases not matched to a gene: 7. The germline V gene encodes CDR1 MNHEY and CDR2 SVGAGI. There are 15 residues in the CDR3.

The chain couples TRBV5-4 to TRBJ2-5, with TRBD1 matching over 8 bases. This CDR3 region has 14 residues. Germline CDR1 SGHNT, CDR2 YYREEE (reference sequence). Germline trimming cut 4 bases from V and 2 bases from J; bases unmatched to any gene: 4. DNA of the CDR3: TGTGCCAGCAGCCCCCGGACAGGGCAAGAGACCCAGTACTTC. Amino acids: CASSPRTGQETQYF.